This T cell receptor (beta chain) is drawn from a study of ipilimumab plus nivolumab after autologous stem cell transplantation. Across the study: Typical patient got a handful of ipilimumab doses and about eight nivolumab doses (median).

Profiled with immunoSEQ multiplex PCR; TCRdb holds only in-frame clones, not every one. The sample holds 15,000 to 20,000 clones; roughly four fifths are singletons and the top ten take approximately 20%. This clone rates as medium-sized. What it binds is unknown. Other DNA sequences in the sample encode the same CDR3. Trimming pared 7 bases from V and 1 base from J, leaving 5 bases between. The CDR3 runs to 12 residues. Germline V CDR1 and CDR2: SGDLS, YYNGEE. Study-wide results and caveats: Authors suggest TCR repertoire, Treg phenotype and gut microbiota support further study.

Starting 14 to 28 days after autologous transplant, ipilimumab 1 mg/kg was given. Dosing: nivolumab 3 mg/kg IV, weeks 1, 4, 7, 10, then every two weeks to week 26. V gene TRBV9 combines with J gene TRBJ2-2; D unclear. The receptor was derived from a male donor with diffuse large B-cell lymphoma. The starting material was PBMCs, obtained in a trial of ipilimumab plus nivolumab as post-transplant consolidation. The CDR3 protein is CASSGNTGELFF. As DNA, the CDR3 is TGTGCCAGCTCCGGGAACACCGGGGAGCTGTTTTTT.